A single sample gave rise to the 21 T cell receptor beta chains below, sequenced in a study of blood T cell repertoires in COVID-19. TCRdb keeps only in-frame clones here, not all; method: immunoSEQ multiplex PCR. The repertoire holds about 230,000 clones, with 65% to 90% as singletons. The specimen was peripheral blood. Every receptor here comes from a middle-aged man with COVID-19, enrolled during active disease.

The J gene is TRBJ2-1, the V gene TRBV15; D might be TRBD2 (5 bases). V was shortened by 4 bases and J by 4 bases, with 20 bases between the two germline ends. Germline V gene sequence: CDR1 LNHNV, CDR2 YYDKDF (reference sequence). The CDR3 length is 17 residues. The CDR3 DNA reads as TGTGCCACCAGCAAACCCCTGGCTAGCACCTTTTACAATGAGCAGTTCTTC. Translation: CATSKPLASTFYNEQFF.

V usage is TRBV19 and J usage is TRBJ1-4, with TRBD1 matching 8 bases. In germline, CDR1 is LNHDA, CDR2 SQIVND (reference sequence). There are 17 residues in the CDR3. The V segment lost 2 bases and the J segment 8 bases; nucleotides outside the gene matches: 13. CDR3 in DNA: TGTGCCAGTAGTATATTGTTGCAGGGGGCCGTGCGAGAAAAACTGTTTTTT. The encoded protein is CASSILLQGAVREKLFF.

The CDR3 region has the DNA TGTGCCAGCAGCTTAAGTACAGGGGGCGAGGTTTATGGCTACACCTTC. Translation: CASSLSTGGEVYGYTF. V usage is TRBV7-2 and J usage is TRBJ1-2; 9 bases line up with TRBD1. Losses at the gene ends were 2 bases for V and 5 bases for J; bases not matched to a gene: 9. Germline CDR1 SGHTA, CDR2 FQGNSA. The CDR3 loop spans 16 amino acids.

The chain employs TRBV5-1 and TRBJ1-1; D might be TRBD1 (5 bases). The germline V and J ends were trimmed by 3 bases and 5 bases, with 17 bases remaining between them. CDR1 SGHRS and CDR2 YFSETQ come from the germline V gene. This CDR3 region has 15 residues. CDR3 DNA: TGCGCCAGCAGCTCCAAACAGGACACCTTTACTGAAGCTTTCTTT. It translates to CASSSKQDTFTEAFF.

The V and J genes are TRBV28 and TRBJ1-5, with D possibly TRBD1 on 6 matching bases. Germline V lookup: CDR1 MDHEN, CDR2 SYDVKM. The CDR3 is made up of 16 amino acids. V was shortened by 6 bases and J by 2 bases, with 17 bases between the two germline ends. CDR3 sequence (DNA): TGTGCCAGCAGCATCTCACAGGGCCCGGGCAATCAGCCCCAGCATTTT. It is translated as CASSISQGPGNQPQHF.

The chain employs TRBV18 and TRBJ1-1; a possible D gene is TRBD1 (5 bases). Trimming took off 5 bases at V and 1 base at J, with 8 bases between the two ends. Germline V gene data show CDR1 as KGHSH and CDR2 as LQKENI. The CDR3 has 13 residues. CDR3 sequence (DNA): TGTGCCAGCTCATTCGGACAGAACACTGAAGCTTTCTTT. Its translation is CASSFGQNTEAFF.

The genes are TRBV7-9 and TRBJ2-1; 10 bases line up with TRBD2. Germline V gene lookup returns CDR1 SEHNR and CDR2 FQNEAQ (reference sequence). The CDR3 spans 15 residues. V was clipped by 4 bases and J by 6 bases; unmatched bases: 6. This CDR3 is CASSSSSGSFNEQFF. In DNA form, the CDR3 reads TGTGCCAGCAGCTCATCTAGCGGGAGCTTCAATGAGCAGTTCTTC.

The chain is built from TRBV7-2 and TRBJ1-6; 7 bases line up with TRBD1. Germline trimming cut 3 bases from V and 10 bases from J; bases unmatched to any gene: 6. CDR1 is SGHTA and CDR2 is FQGNSA in the germline V gene. The CDR3 spans 14 residues. CDR3: CASSLGDSQSPLHF. The CDR3 DNA reads TGTGCCAGCAGCTTGGGGGACAGTCAATCACCCCTCCACTTT. Full variable domain (missing parts from reference TRBV7-2 and TRBJ1-6): GAGVSQSPSNKVTEKGKDVELRCDPISGHTALYWYRQSLGQGLEFLIYFQGNSAPDKSGLPSDRFSAERTGGSVSTLTIQRTQQEDSAVYLCASSLGDSQSPLHFGNGTRLTVT.

The V gene is TRBV5-1, the J gene TRBJ2-5; 7 positions match TRBD1. The CDR3 contains 12 residues. Germline V CDR1 and CDR2: SGHRS, YFSETQ. V was clipped by 6 bases and J by 3 bases; unmatched bases: 2. CDR3 nucleotide sequence: TGCGCCAGCAAGACAGGGAAAGAGACCCAGTACTTC. It translates to CASKTGKETQYF. Full variable domain (remainder filled in from reference TRBV5-1 and TRBJ2-5): KAGVTQTPRYLIKTRGQQVTLSCSPISGHRSVSWYQQTPGQGLQFLFEYFSETQRNKGNFPGRFSGRQFSNSRSEMNVSTLELGDSALYLCASKTGKETQYFGPGTRLLVL.

The rearrangement links TRBV15 to TRBJ1-6, with TRBD1 matching 12 bases. Germline values: CDR1 LNHNV, CDR2 YYDKDF (reference sequence). The V gene end was trimmed by 2 bases and the J gene end by 0 bases; junction bases not matched to a gene: 5. This CDR3 is 19 amino acids long. CDR3 in DNA: TGTGCCACCAGCAGATCCGGGACAGGGGGCTTCTCCTATAATTCACCCCTCCACTTT. Its protein product is CATSRSGTGGFSYNSPLHF.

The V call is TRBV5-6, the J call TRBJ2-7, with TRBD1 identical over 7 bases. CDR1 is SGHDT, CDR2 YYEEEE, per germline. The CDR3 spans 17 residues. Losses at the gene ends were 2 bases for V and 0 bases for J; bases not matched to a gene: 11. The CDR3: CASSFGTGDPFSYEQYF. The CDR3 bases are TGTGCCAGCAGCTTTGGAACAGGGGACCCTTTCTCCTACGAGCAGTACTTC.

CDR3 in amino acids: CASSELGAENEKLFF. In DNA, the CDR3 is TGTGCCAGCAGTGAACTGGGGGCGGAGAATGAAAAACTGTTTTTT. This chain links TRBV2 with TRBJ1-4; perhaps TRBD1 as D (6 bases). Germline V gene lookup returns CDR1 SNHLY and CDR2 FYNNEI. Deletions cut 2 bases from V and 5 bases from J, with 12 bases between. CDR3 length: 15 amino acids.

The chain joins TRBV15 to TRBJ1-1; D not certain. The V gene lost 4 bases and the J gene lost 1 base, with 7 bases spanning the gap. The CDR3 extends over 13 amino acids. Germline lookup yields CDR1 LNHNV and CDR2 YYDKDF (reference sequence). CDR3 residues: CATSTQENTEAFF. CDR3 nucleotide sequence: TGTGCCACCAGCACTCAGGAGAACACTGAAGCTTTCTTT.

This chain joins TRBV6-5 and TRBJ1-1; 10 bases are a match to TRBD1. Germline CDR1 and CDR2: MNHEY and SVGAGI. V was pared by 4 bases and J by 7 bases, with 9 bases of the junction left unmatched. The CDR3 length is 15 residues. The CDR3 reads CASSSLPGTGDEAFF. DNA for the CDR3: TGTGCCAGCAGTTCTCTACCTGGGACAGGGGATGAAGCTTTCTTT.

The chain employs TRBV28 and TRBJ1-5; 9 positions agree with TRBD1. CDR3 size: 16 residues. Unmatched junction bases numbered 5, after V lost 4 bases and J lost 1 base. Germline V CDR1 and CDR2: MDHEN, SYDVKM. CDR3 nucleotides: TGTGCCAGCAGTTCACACAGGGGGCCGAGCAATCAGCCCCAGCATTTT. This encodes CASSSHRGPSNQPQHF. The full variable domain, completed using reference TRBV28 and TRBJ1-5, is DVKVTQSSRYLVKRTGEKVFLECVQDMDHENMFWYRQDPGLGLRLIYFSYDVKMKEKGDIPEGYSVSREKKERFSLILESASTNQTSMYLCASSSHRGPSNQPQHFGDGTRLSIL.

This chain joins TRBV7-2 and TRBJ1-6; D gene uncertain. V was trimmed by 5 bases and J by 3 bases, leaving 23 bases between them. The V gene's germline CDR1 is SGHTA and CDR2 FQGNSA. The CDR3 runs to 19 residues. The CDR3, as DNA: TGTGCCAGCAGCCCTAGACTAGAAGAGCCTGACTTCTATAATTCACCCCTCCACTTT. It codes for CASSPRLEEPDFYNSPLHF.

The chain uses TRBV7-2 and TRBJ2-3; 8 bases fit TRBD2. V was pared by 5 bases and J by 0 bases, with 1 base of the junction left unmatched. This CDR3 contains 14 residues. Germline V gene sequence: CDR1 SGHTA, CDR2 FQGNSA. The CDR3 reads CASSRGGSTDTQYF. CDR3 nucleotide sequence: TGTGCCAGCAGCCGGGGGGGGAGCACAGATACGCAGTATTTT.

This clone was seen a single time. The chain carries TRBV30 and TRBJ1-5; TRBD1 matches at 8 bases. Germline trimming cut 4 bases from V and 5 bases from J; bases unmatched to any gene: 7. Germline V gene data show CDR1 as GTSNPN and CDR2 as SVGIG (reference sequence). The CDR3 is 14 amino acids. The chain's CDR3 is CAWTPQGVYQPQHF. CDR3 nucleotides: TGTGCCTGGACCCCACAGGGGGTATATCAGCCCCAGCATTTT.

V and J are TRBV18 and TRBJ1-2; D is undetermined. The CDR3 runs to 15 residues. The V and J ends lost 2 bases and 0 bases respectively, with 10 bases between them. The germline V gene encodes CDR1 KGHSH and CDR2 LQKENI. The DNA for the CDR3 is TGTGCCAGCTCACCATTCCCAGAAGCTAACTATGGCTACACCTTC. This sequence encodes CASSPFPEANYGYTF.

This rearrangement joins TRBV6-1 to TRBJ1-3, with TRBD1 as a possible D gene (5 bases). Trimming removed 2 bases from V and 3 bases from J, with 8 bases in between. This CDR3 region has 14 residues. CDR1 is MNHNS and CDR2 is SASEGT in the germline V gene. This CDR3 is CASSELRGGNTIYF. The CDR3 DNA reads TGTGCCAGCAGTGAACTAAGGGGTGGAAACACCATATATTTT.

The chain recombines TRBV19 with TRBJ1-4, with D perhaps TRBD1 (5 bases). Germline CDR1 and CDR2: LNHDA and SQIVND (reference sequence). This CDR3 region has 13 residues. The V and J ends lost 6 bases and 16 bases respectively, with 21 bases between them. CDR3 sequence: CASSPNSLRDSFF. CDR3 nucleotide sequence: TGTGCCAGTAGCCCCAACTCCCTCAGGGATTCGTTTTTT.